Listed below are T cell receptor beta chains from one sample, sequenced in a study of beta chain features in type 1 diabetes. Clones were read by immunoSEQ multiplex PCR, and TCRdb kept only the in-frame ones, dropping some. The sample contains about 620,000 clones, roughly 16% of which appear only once. The specimen sequenced was naive CD4+ T cells from blood. The receptors here all came from a man younger than 35 in good health. CDR3s leave out the opening cysteine and the closing phenylalanine or tryptophan.

V: TRBV29-1; J: TRBJ1-6; CDR3: SVGVSEGSPLH
V: TRBV29-1; J: TRBJ2-1; CDR3: SGRDSSNEQF
V: TRBV14; J: TRBJ1-1; CDR3: ASSQDGSRTGRMNTEAF
V: TRBV28; J: TRBJ1-6; CDR3: ASSNRGIASPLH
V: TRBV6-4; J: TRBJ2-2; CDR3: ASSPGGLGTGELF
V: TRBV4-1; J: TRBJ2-7; CDR3: ASSRGLAGPARYEQY
V: TRBV5-1; J: TRBJ1-4; CDR3: ASSWQGPATNEKLF
V: TRBV7-3; J: TRBJ2-3; CDR3: ASSPQGPGTDTQY
V: TRBV13; J: TRBJ1-2; CDR3: ASSLGAYLYGYT
V: TRBV28; J: TRBJ2-1; CDR3: ASSFLTSGSVYNEQF
V: TRBV7-9; J: TRBJ2-1; CDR3: ASSLRTSGGGEQF
V: TRBV7-9; J: TRBJ2-7; CDR3: ASSFPGQGNEQY
V: TRBV7-9; J: TRBJ2-5; CDR3: ASSYRGTRETQY
V: TRBV28; J: TRBJ2-3; CDR3: ASRPGQGASDTQY
V: TRBV4-2; J: TRBJ1-1; CDR3: ASSQDLGGGSTEAF
V: TRBV29-1; J: TRBJ2-5; CDR3: SAGQGRETQY
V: TRBV7-3; J: TRBJ1-2; CDR3: ASSGGQGYGYT
V: TRBV20-1; J: TRBJ2-5; CDR3: SARDGETQY
V: TRBV18; J: TRBJ1-1; CDR3: ASSPQVNTEAF
V: TRBV28; J: TRBJ2-3; CDR3: ASTRGGSEDTQY
V: TRBV28; J: TRBJ2-2; CDR3: ASSSGQGDTGELF
V: TRBV6-5; J: TRBJ2-1; CDR3: ASSNRDSLFNEQF
V: TRBV7-7; J: TRBJ1-4; CDR3: ASSLGWGTNEKLF
V: TRBV7-9; J: TRBJ2-1; CDR3: ASSLGRPGTYNEQF
V: TRBV4-1; J: TRBJ1-3; CDR3: ASSQGRDTSNTIY
V: TRBV18; J: TRBJ2-2; CDR3: ASSPGLTNTGELF
V: TRBV4-3; J: TRBJ2-7; CDR3: ASSLQAGGPHEQY
V: TRBV5-1; J: TRBJ1-1; CDR3: ASSQARWVKMNTEAF
V: TRBV4-2; J: TRBJ2-7; CDR3: ASSRRGQGYEQY
V: TRBV30; J: TRBJ1-6; CDR3: AWTGQVNSPLH
V: TRBV7-2; J: TRBJ2-7; CDR3: ASSLKGNEQY
V: TRBV4-1; J: TRBJ2-7; CDR3: ASSRVGLPTYEQY
V: TRBV27; J: TRBJ1-2; CDR3: ASSSPGQGAQGYGYT
V: TRBV10-3; J: TRBJ2-1; CDR3: ASKNTGGGNEQF
V: TRBV10-3; J: TRBJ2-5; CDR3: AIKSTGRQETQY
V: TRBV28; J: TRBJ2-1; CDR3: ASSGDTPVEEQF
V: TRBV19; J: TRBJ1-2; CDR3: ASSTTTGIYGYT
V: TRBV10-3; J: TRBJ1-2; CDR3: AISDGRNYGYT
V: TRBV5-1; J: TRBJ1-2; CDR3: ASSPPGSYANYGYT
V: TRBV7-9; J: TRBJ1-5; CDR3: ASSSLRWAQNQPQH
V: TRBV7-2; J: TRBJ1-2; CDR3: ASSSLTGLNYGYT
V: TRBV18; J: TRBJ2-5; CDR3: ASSPSETQY
V: TRBV28; J: TRBJ2-7; CDR3: ASSLTRYEQY